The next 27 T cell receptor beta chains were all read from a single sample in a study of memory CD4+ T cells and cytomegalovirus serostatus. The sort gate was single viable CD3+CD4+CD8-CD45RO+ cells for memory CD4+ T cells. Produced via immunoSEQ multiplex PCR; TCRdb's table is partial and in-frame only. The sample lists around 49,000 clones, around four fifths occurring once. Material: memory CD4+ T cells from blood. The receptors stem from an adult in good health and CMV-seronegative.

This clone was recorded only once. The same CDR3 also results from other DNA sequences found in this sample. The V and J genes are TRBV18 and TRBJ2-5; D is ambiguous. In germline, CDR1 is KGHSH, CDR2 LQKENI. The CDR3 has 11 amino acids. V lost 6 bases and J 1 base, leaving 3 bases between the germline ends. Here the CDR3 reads CASSLQETQYF. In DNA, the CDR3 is TGTGCCAGCTCTCTCCAAGAGACCCAGTACTTC.

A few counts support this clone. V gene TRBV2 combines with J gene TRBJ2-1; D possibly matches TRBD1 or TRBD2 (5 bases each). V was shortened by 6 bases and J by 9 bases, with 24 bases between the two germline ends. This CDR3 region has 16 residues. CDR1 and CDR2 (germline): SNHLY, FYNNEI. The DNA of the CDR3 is TGTGCCAGCAGGACCCCCGGGACCGGTGTCGACCGTGAGCAGTTCTTC. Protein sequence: CASRTPGTGVDREQFF.

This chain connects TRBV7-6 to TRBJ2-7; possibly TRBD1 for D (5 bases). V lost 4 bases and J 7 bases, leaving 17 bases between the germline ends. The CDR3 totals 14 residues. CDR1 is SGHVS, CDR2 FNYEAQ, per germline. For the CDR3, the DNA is TGTGCCAGCAGCTCAACAGGTAACTCGAGGGAGCAGTACTTC. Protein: CASSSTGNSREQYF.

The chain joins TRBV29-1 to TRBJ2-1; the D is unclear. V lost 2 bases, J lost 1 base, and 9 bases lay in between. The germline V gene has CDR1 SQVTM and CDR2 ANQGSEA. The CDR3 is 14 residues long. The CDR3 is CSVEPRTSYNEQFF. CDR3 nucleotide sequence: TGCAGCGTTGAACCACGGACGTCCTACAATGAGCAGTTCTTC.

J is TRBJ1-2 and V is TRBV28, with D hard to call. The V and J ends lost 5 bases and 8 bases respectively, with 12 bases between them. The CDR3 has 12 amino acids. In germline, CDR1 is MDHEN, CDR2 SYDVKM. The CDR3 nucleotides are TGTGCCAGCAGTCCTCAAGGGCAAGGCTACACCTTC. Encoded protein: CASSPQGQGYTF.

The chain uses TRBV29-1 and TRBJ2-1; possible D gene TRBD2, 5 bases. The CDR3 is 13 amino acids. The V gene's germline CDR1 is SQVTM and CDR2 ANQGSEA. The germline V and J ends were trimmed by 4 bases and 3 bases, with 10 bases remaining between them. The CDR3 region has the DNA TGCAGCGTTGCGCCGGGATTCTACAATGAGCAGTTCTTC. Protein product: CSVAPGFYNEQFF.

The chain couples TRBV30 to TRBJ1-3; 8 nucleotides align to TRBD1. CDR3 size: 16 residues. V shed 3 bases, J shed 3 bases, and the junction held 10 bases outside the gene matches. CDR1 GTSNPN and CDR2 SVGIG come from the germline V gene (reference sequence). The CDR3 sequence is CAWRGQGPFFGNTIYF. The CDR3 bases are TGTGCCTGGAGAGGACAGGGCCCTTTCTTTGGAAACACCATATATTTT.

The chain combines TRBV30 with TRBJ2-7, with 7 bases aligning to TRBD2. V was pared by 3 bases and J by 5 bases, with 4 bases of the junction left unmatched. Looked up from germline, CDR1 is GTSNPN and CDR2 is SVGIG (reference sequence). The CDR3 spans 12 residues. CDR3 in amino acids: CAWRTSPHEQYF. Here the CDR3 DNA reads TGTGCCTGGAGGACTAGCCCCCACGAGCAGTACTTC.

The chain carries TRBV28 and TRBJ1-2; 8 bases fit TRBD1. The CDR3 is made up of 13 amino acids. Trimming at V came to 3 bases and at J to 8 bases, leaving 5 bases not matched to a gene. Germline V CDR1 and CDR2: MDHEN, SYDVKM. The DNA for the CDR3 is TGTGCCAGCAGTTTCGAGGACAGGGACGGCTACACCTTC. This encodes CASSFEDRDGYTF.

The CDR3 DNA is TGTGCCAGCAGCTTAATCGGCACAGATACGCAGTATTTT. Protein: CASSLIGTDTQYF. The V gene is TRBV7-9, the J gene TRBJ2-3, with D hard to call. This CDR3 region has 13 residues. Germline V lookup: CDR1 SEHNR, CDR2 FQNEAQ (reference sequence). The V end lost 2 bases, the J end lost 1 base, and 4 bases lay between the germline ends.

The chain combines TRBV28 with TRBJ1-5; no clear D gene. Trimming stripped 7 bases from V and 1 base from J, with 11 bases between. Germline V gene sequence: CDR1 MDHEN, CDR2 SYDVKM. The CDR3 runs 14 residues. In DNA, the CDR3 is TGTGCCAGCAAAAAAAGTTTGAGCAATCAGCCCCAGCATTTT. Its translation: CASKKSLSNQPQHF.

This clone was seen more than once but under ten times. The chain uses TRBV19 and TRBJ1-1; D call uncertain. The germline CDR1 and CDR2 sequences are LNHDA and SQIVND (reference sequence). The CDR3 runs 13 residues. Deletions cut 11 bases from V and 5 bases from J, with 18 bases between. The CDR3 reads CACRGGVGTEAFF. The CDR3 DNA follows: TGTGCCTGTCGGGGTGGGGTTGGGACTGAAGCTTTCTTT.

CDR3 DNA sequence: TGTGCCAGCAGCCTCTGGGGACATGCGAACACCGGGGAGCTGTTTTTT. As protein: CASSLWGHANTGELFF. The chain recombines TRBV27 with TRBJ2-2; D possibly corresponds to TRBD1 (6 bases). The CDR3 is 16 residues long. The V gene's germline CDR1 is MNHEY and CDR2 SMNVEV (reference sequence). V was shortened by 6 bases and J by 0 bases, with 14 bases between the two germline ends.

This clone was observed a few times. DNA of the CDR3: TGTGCCAGCAGACTTACAGGGCGGACTGAAGCTTTCTTT. It translates to CASRLTGRTEAFF. The chain recombines TRBV16 with TRBJ1-1, with TRBD1 as a possible D gene (6 bases). The V end lost 6 bases, the J end lost 5 bases, and 13 bases lay between the germline ends. Germline loops: CDR1 KGHSY, CDR2 FQNENV. CDR3 length equals 13 residues.

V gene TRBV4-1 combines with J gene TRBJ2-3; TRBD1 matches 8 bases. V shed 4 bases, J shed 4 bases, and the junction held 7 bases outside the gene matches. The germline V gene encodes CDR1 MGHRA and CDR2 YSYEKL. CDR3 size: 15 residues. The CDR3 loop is CASSRPDRESDTQYF. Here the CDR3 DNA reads TGCGCCAGCAGCCGACCGGACAGGGAATCAGATACGCAGTATTTT.

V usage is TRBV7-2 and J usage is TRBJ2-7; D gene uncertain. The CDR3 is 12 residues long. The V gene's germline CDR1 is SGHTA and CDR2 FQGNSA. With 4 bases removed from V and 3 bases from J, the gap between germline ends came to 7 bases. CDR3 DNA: TGTGCCAGCAGCTCCAACCGCTACGAGCAGTACTTC. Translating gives CASSSNRYEQYF.

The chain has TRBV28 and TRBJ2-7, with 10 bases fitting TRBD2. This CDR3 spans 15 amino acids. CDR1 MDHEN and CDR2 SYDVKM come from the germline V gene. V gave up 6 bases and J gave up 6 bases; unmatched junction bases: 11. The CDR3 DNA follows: TGTGCCAGCAGGTCTGGACTAGCGGCAATATCCGAGCAGTACTTC. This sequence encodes CASRSGLAAISEQYF.

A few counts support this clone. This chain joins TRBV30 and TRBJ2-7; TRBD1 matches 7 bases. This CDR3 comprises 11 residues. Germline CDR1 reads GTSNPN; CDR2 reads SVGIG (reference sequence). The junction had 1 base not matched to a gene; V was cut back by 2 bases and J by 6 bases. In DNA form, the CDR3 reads TGTGCCTGGAGTAACAGGGGCGAGCAGTACTTC. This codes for CAWSNRGEQYF.

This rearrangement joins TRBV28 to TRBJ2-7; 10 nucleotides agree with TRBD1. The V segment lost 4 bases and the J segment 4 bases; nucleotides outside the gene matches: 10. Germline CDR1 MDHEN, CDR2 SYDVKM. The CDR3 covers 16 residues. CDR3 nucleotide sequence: TGTGCCAGCAGTTCCCTAGGGGGGACAGGGGTATACGAGCAGTACTTC. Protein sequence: CASSSLGGTGVYEQYF.

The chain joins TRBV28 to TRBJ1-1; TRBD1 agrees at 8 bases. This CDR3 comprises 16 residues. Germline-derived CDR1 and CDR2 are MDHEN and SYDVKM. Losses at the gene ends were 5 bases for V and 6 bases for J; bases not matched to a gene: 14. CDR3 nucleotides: TGTGCCAGCAGTCCGCGTACCGGGACAGGCAGTTCTGAAGCTTTCTTT. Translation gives CASSPRTGTGSSEAFF.

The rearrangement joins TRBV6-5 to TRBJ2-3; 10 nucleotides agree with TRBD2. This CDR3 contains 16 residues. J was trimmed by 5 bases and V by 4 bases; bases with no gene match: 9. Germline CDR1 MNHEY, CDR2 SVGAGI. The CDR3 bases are TGTGCCAGCAGTTTTCTAGCGGGAGCGGGTAGAGATACGCAGTATTTT. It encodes CASSFLAGAGRDTQYF.

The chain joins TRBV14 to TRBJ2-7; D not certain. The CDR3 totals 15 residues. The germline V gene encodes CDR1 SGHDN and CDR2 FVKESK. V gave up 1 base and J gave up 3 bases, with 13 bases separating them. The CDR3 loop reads CASSQVFVTRYEQYF. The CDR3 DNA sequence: TGTGCCAGCAGCCAAGTCTTCGTGACGCGCTACGAGCAGTACTTC.

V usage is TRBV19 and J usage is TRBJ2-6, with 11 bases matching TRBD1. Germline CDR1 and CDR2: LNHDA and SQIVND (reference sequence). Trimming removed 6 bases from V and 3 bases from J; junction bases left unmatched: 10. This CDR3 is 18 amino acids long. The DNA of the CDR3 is TGTGCCAGTAGCCCTTTGGGACAGGGGGATCGTGGGGCCAACGTCCTGACTTTC. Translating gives CASSPLGQGDRGANVLTF.

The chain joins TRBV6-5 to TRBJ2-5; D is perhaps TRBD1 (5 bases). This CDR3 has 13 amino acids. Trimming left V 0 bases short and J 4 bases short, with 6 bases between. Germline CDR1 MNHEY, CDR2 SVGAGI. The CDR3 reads CASSYSQGETQYF. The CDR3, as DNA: TGTGCCAGCAGTTACTCGCAGGGAGAGACCCAGTACTTC.

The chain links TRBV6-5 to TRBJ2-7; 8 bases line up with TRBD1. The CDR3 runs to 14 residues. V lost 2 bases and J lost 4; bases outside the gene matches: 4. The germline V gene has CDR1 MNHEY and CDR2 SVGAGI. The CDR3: CASSYRGQEYEQYF. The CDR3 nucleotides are TGTGCCAGCAGTTACCGGGGACAGGAGTACGAGCAGTACTTC.

This CDR3 reads CASRVGQMNTEAFF. The CDR3 coding sequence is TGTGCCAGCCGGGTGGGACAGATGAACACTGAAGCTTTCTTT. The chain links TRBV6-1 to TRBJ1-1, with TRBD1 matching 7 bases. In germline, CDR1 is MNHNS, CDR2 SASEGT. The V segment lost 8 bases and the J segment 0 bases; nucleotides outside the gene matches: 6. CDR3 length: 14 residues.

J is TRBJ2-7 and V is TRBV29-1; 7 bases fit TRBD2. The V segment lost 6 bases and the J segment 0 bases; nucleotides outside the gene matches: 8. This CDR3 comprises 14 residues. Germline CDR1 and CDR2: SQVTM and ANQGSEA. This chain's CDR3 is CSVVGRGSSYEQYF. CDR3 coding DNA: TGCAGCGTAGTCGGGCGGGGGAGCTCCTACGAGCAGTACTTC.